A single sample gave rise to the 5 T cell receptor beta chains below, sequenced in a study of cytomegalovirus exposure and HLA in healthy donors. It was with 60 Vbeta and 13 Jbeta primers that the PCR ran. The assay was immunoSEQ multiplex PCR, and TCRdb's table has in-frame clones only and misses some. The table records over 150,000 clones, roughly 87% of them present only once. The sequencing sample was made of PBMCs. Receptor source: a man in his fifties in good health and CMV-seronegative.

This clone came up once. This rearrangement joins TRBV28 to TRBJ2-2; 9 nucleotides match TRBD2. The V segment lost 6 bases and the J segment 7 bases; nucleotides outside the gene matches: 12. Germline-derived CDR1 and CDR2 are MDHEN and SYDVKM. This CDR3 spans 16 amino acids. The CDR3 loop is CASSFLAGEGIGELFF. The CDR3, as DNA: TGTGCCAGCAGCTTCTTAGCGGGAGAAGGAATCGGGGAGCTGTTTTTT.

The CDR3 loop reads CASSEQGVIDTQYF. CDR3 DNA sequence: TGTGCCAGCAGCGAACAGGGGGTCATAGATACGCAGTATTTT. The gene calls are TRBV5-4 and TRBJ2-3; 8 bases are shared with TRBD1. Germline values: CDR1 SGHNT, CDR2 YYREEE (reference sequence). The CDR3 runs to 14 residues. J was trimmed by 5 bases and V by 4 bases; bases with no gene match: 6.

The chain links TRBV30 to TRBJ2-2; the match to TRBD2 covers 8 bases. The CDR3 has 15 amino acids. Germline V gives CDR1 GTSNPN, CDR2 SVGIG (reference sequence). V lost 4 bases and J lost 5; bases outside the gene matches: 9. The CDR3 nucleotides read TGTGCCTGGATCCCGACCGGGACTAGAACCGGGGAGCTGTTTTTT. Amino acids: CAWIPTGTRTGELFF.

The CDR3 DNA is TGTGCCAGCAGTTTATCGAGGGTAGGAGGGACTGAAGCTTTCTTT. As protein: CASSLSRVGGTEAFF. The chain employs TRBV27 and TRBJ1-1, with D hard to call. With 0 bases removed from V and 5 bases from J, the gap between germline ends came to 13 bases. Germline-derived CDR1 and CDR2 are MNHEY and SMNVEV (reference sequence). The CDR3 length is 15 residues.

CDR3 loop: CASSEGRARQNTNYGYTF. The CDR3 nucleotides are TGTGCCAGCAGTGAAGGAAGAGCTAGGCAGAATACTAACTATGGCTACACCTTC. The chain combines TRBV6-1 with TRBJ1-2; D not resolved. This CDR3 contains 18 residues. The germline V gene has CDR1 MNHNS and CDR2 SASEGT. Trimming took 1 base from V and 0 from J, leaving 18 bases between them.